The text below deals with one T cell receptor (beta chain). As yet, its antigen is unknown. These data belong to a study of shared clonotypes between healthy human individuals. Genomic DNA of each subset was evenly split across several immunoSEQ plates. Only in-frame clones appear in the TCRdb table, and some are missing; sequencing was by immunoSEQ multiplex PCR. The sample includes 110,000 or so clones, roughly two thirds of them seen just once. V was pared by 3 bases and J by 0 bases, with 11 bases between. Germline V gives CDR1 MNHEY, CDR2 SMNVEV (reference sequence). The CDR3 has 15 amino acids. Study results and limitations: Naive CD4 clonotypes were shared across a handful of donors at 4.5% to 6.5%.

The chain is built from TRBV27 and TRBJ2-5, with no clear D. Sequencing was done on a sample of memory CD8+ T cells sorted from blood. Subset: CD45RO+ cells pooled with CCR7-negative TemRA cells. The clonotype comes from a woman aged 30 to 39 in good health. CDR3 sequence reads: CASSLSLLYQETQYF. For the CDR3, the DNA is TGTGCCAGCAGTTTGTCCCTTTTGTACCAAGAGACCCAGTACTTC.